Shown below are 27 T cell receptor beta chains from a single sample sequenced in a study of Ad26.COV2.S vaccination and SARS-CoV-2 variants. TCRdb's table, derived via immunoSEQ multiplex PCR, lists solely in-frame clones and lacks some. The profile covers hundreds of thousands of clones, with over 75% appearing a single time and 12% taken by the ten largest. Treatment here: roughly 18 received Ad26.COV2.S at low or high dose, single or two shots; 5 received placebo; per-sample allocation not given. The investigators took samples on day 63 after the first vaccine or placebo injection. Sequencing was performed on peripheral blood, taken in a trial of Ad26.COV2.S vaccine versus placebo. The receptors derive from a person between 18 and 65 years old who received the Ad26.COV2.S COVID-19 vaccine or a placebo.

The chain employs TRBV6-5 and TRBJ2-7; D is possibly TRBD2 (5 bases). The germline CDR1 and CDR2 sequences are MNHEY and SVGAGI. The CDR3 sequence is 14 residues long. V was pared by 4 bases and J by 0 bases, with 10 bases between. The CDR3 coding sequence is TGTGCCAGCAGTTCGTCTAGCAGCTCCTACGAGCAGTACTTC. Protein: CASSSSSSSYEQYF.

This chain uses TRBV28 with TRBJ2-2; possibly TRBD2 for D (6 bases). There are 14 residues in the CDR3. The V gene's germline CDR1 is MDHEN and CDR2 SYDVKM. Trimming removed 7 bases from V and 6 bases from J, with 15 bases in between. The DNA for the CDR3 is TGTGCCAGCAAAGCGGGTGTCGTTCCCGGGGAGCTGTTTTTT. It is translated as CASKAGVVPGELFF.

The chain carries TRBV6-2 or TRBV6-3 and TRBJ2-3; no clear D gene. V lost 0 bases and J 0 bases, leaving 7 bases between the germline ends. CDR1 is MNHEY and CDR2 is SVGEGT in the germline V gene. The CDR3 has 15 amino acids. CDR3 region: CASSYSGTSTDTQYF. CDR3 nucleotide sequence: TGTGCCAGCAGTTACTCCGGAACTAGCACAGATACGCAGTATTTT.

The chain links TRBV7-8 to TRBJ2-7; 8 bases match TRBD2. The germline CDR1 and CDR2 sequences are SGHVS and FQNEAQ. The CDR3 extends over 17 amino acids. Losses at the gene ends were 2 bases for V and 4 bases for J; bases not matched to a gene: 13. CDR3 region: CASSLNYDNGREYEQYF. The CDR3 DNA follows: TGTGCCAGCAGCTTAAATTATGATAACGGGAGGGAGTACGAGCAGTACTTC. Using reference TRBV7-8 and TRBJ2-7 for the parts outside the CDR3, the full variable domain is GAGVSQSPRYKVAKRGQDVALRCDPISGHVSLFWYQQALGQGPEFLTYFQNEAQLDKSGLPSDRFFAERPEGSVSTLKIQRTQQEDSAVYLCASSLNYDNGREYEQYFGPGTRLTVT.

The chain links TRBV7-3 to TRBJ2-1; the D is unclear. With 5 bases removed from V and 7 bases from J, the gap between germline ends came to 12 bases. CDR3 length: 13 residues. Germline V CDR1 and CDR2: SGHTA, FQGTGA. The DNA for the CDR3 is TGTGCCAGCAGCCTGGGTGCCCAAAATGAGCAGTTCTTC. Its translation: CASSLGAQNEQFF. Full variable domain (outside the CDR3, taken from reference TRBV7-3 and TRBJ2-1): GAGVSQTPSNKVTEKGKYVELRCDPISGHTALYWYRQSLGQGPEFLIYFQGTGAADDSGLPNDRFFAVRPEGSVSTLKIQRTERGDSAVYLCASSLGAQNEQFFGPGTRLTVL.

The CDR3 protein is CASSLVSGSETQYF. The CDR3 nucleotides are TGTGCCAGCAGTTTAGTAAGCGGGAGTGAGACCCAGTACTTC. V and J are TRBV27 and TRBJ2-5; the match to TRBD2 covers 8 bases. The CDR3 runs 14 residues. The germline V gene has CDR1 MNHEY and CDR2 SMNVEV (reference sequence). V dropped 2 bases and J dropped 5; count of bases not matched to a gene: 4.

The V gene is TRBV7-3, the J gene TRBJ2-2, with TRBD1 identical over 9 bases. Germline CDR1 and CDR2: SGHTA and FQGTGA. This CDR3 has 16 residues. The V gene end was trimmed by 5 bases and the J gene end by 3 bases; junction bases not matched to a gene: 7. CDR3 nucleotides: TGTGCCAGCAGCCCGGAACACAGGGGGCACACCGGGGAGCTGTTTTTT. This sequence encodes CASSPEHRGHTGELFF.

The V call is TRBV6-4, the J call TRBJ1-5; perhaps TRBD1 as D (6 bases). This CDR3 comprises 13 residues. In germline, CDR1 is MRHNA, CDR2 SNTAGT. V was pared by 7 bases and J by 4 bases, with 11 bases between. This CDR3 is CASTRQANQPQHF. The CDR3 DNA is TGTGCCAGCACCAGACAGGCTAATCAGCCCCAGCATTTT.

This rearrangement joins TRBV30 to TRBJ2-3; tentative D call: TRBD2 (6 bases). Germline-derived CDR1 and CDR2 are GTSNPN and SVGIG (reference sequence). This CDR3 region has 14 residues. V was cut by 2 bases and J by 5 bases, with 14 bases left in between. CDR3 nucleotides: TGTGCCTGGAGTTTTGGCGGGGAAGTAGATACGCAGTATTTT. Encoded protein: CAWSFGGEVDTQYF.

The chain is built from TRBV5-6 and TRBJ1-4; no clear D. Germline V lookup: CDR1 SGHDT, CDR2 YYEEEE. The CDR3 extends over 15 amino acids. Trimming removed 4 bases from V and 3 bases from J, with 13 bases in between. The CDR3 DNA reads TGTGCCAGCAGCGCGATTGACGGTCCTAATGAAAAACTGTTTTTT. Protein: CASSAIDGPNEKLFF.

CDR3 in DNA: TGTGCCAGCAGAGAGACAGGGAAGGAGACCCAGTACTTC. Protein product: CASRETGKETQYF. The V gene is TRBV5-4, the J gene TRBJ2-5; 7 bases agree with TRBD1. This CDR3 contains 13 residues. Germline V CDR1 and CDR2: SGHNT, YYREEE (reference sequence). J lost 5 bases, V lost 5 bases, and 6 bases had no gene match.

V is TRBV29-1 and J is TRBJ2-5, with a tentative D call TRBD2 (6 bases). Per germline, CDR1 SQVTM and CDR2 ANQGSEA. This CDR3 region has 14 residues. V lost 2 bases to trimming and J lost 4 bases, with 14 bases between them. For the CDR3, the DNA is TGCAGCGTTGAATTTGCGGGACTTGGAGAGACCCAGTACTTC. Amino acids: CSVEFAGLGETQYF.

The genes are TRBV7-6 and TRBJ2-7, with 12 bases that match TRBD1. Germline CDR1 SGHVS, CDR2 FNYEAQ. J lost 3 bases, V lost 5 bases, and 5 bases had no gene match. There are 15 residues in the CDR3. In DNA form, the CDR3 reads TGTGCCAGCAGCCCTGGGACAGGGGGCGTCTACGAGCAGTACTTC. Its translation is CASSPGTGGVYEQYF. Complete variable domain (other parts from reference TRBV7-6 and TRBJ2-7): GAGVSQSPRYKVTKRGQDVALRCDPISGHVSLYWYRQALGQGPEFLTYFNYEAQQDKSGLPNDRFSAERPEGSISTLTIQRTEQRDSAMYRCASSPGTGGVYEQYFGPGTRLTVT.

The genes are TRBV4-1 and TRBJ1-3; D uncertain. This CDR3 is 16 amino acids long. In germline, CDR1 is MGHRA, CDR2 YSYEKL. Trimming left V 1 base short and J 0 bases short, with 10 bases between. The CDR3 reads CASSQGGAISGNTIYF. CDR3 bases: TGCGCCAGCAGCCAAGGGGGTGCGATCTCTGGAAACACCATATATTTT.

The V gene is TRBV20-1, the J gene TRBJ2-1, with a possible D match to TRBD1 (6 bases). Trimming cost V 3 bases and J 4 bases, with 13 bases left between them. CDR1 DFQATT and CDR2 SNEGSKA come from the germline V gene (reference sequence). The CDR3 length is 14 residues. The CDR3 spells CSASVGGQYNEQFF. In nucleotides, the CDR3 is TGCAGTGCTAGTGTAGGTGGACAGTACAATGAGCAGTTCTTC.

The rearrangement joins TRBV4-3 to TRBJ2-1; 9 bases match TRBD2. This CDR3 has 19 residues. Germline values: CDR1 LGHNA, CDR2 YSLEER. J lost 3 bases, V lost 0 bases, and 12 bases had no gene match. The CDR3 coding sequence is TGCGCCAGCAGCCAAGACCCTCTCCGACTAGCGGAACACTACAATGAGCAGTTCTTC. Translated, it gives CASSQDPLRLAEHYNEQFF.

This clone came up once. The CDR3 reads CASSDQTGDEQFF. CDR3 bases: TGCGCCAGCAGTGATCAGACAGGGGATGAGCAGTTCTTC. This rearrangement joins TRBV10-1 to TRBJ2-1, with 8 bases lining up with TRBD1. Trimming at V came to 3 bases and at J to 8 bases, leaving 3 bases not matched to a gene. The CDR3 runs 13 residues. Germline CDR1 WNHNN, CDR2 SYGVQD (reference sequence).

This sequence joins TRBV9 and TRBJ1-3; weak D call: TRBD1 (6 bases). The CDR3 is made up of 18 amino acids. Germline CDR1 is SGDLS and CDR2 is YYNGEE. The V gene lost 3 bases and the J gene lost 0 bases, with 19 bases spanning the gap. The CDR3 coding sequence is TGTGCCAGCAGCGAGCCCCTTGTCACAGGGAGCTCTGGAAACACCATATATTTT. Protein product: CASSEPLVTGSSGNTIYF.

V and J are TRBV7-6 and TRBJ2-7; D unclear. The CDR3 sequence is 15 residues long. Germline loops: CDR1 SGHVS, CDR2 FNYEAQ. Trimming took 5 bases from V and 2 from J, leaving 16 bases between them. In nucleotides, the CDR3 is TGTGCCAGCAGCCTCTCCCAAGCGCTAACCTACGAGCAGTACTTC. Its protein product is CASSLSQALTYEQYF.

V gene TRBV30 combines with J gene TRBJ1-6; D not certain. Germline values: CDR1 GTSNPN, CDR2 SVGIG (reference sequence). The length of the CDR3 is 15 residues. Trimming removed 4 bases at V and 0 bases at J, with 10 bases between. The CDR3 DNA follows: TGTGCCTGGAACGGCAGGCTCTCCTATAATTCACCCCTCCACTTT. It codes for CAWNGRLSYNSPLHF.

The chain carries TRBV7-8 and TRBJ2-1; 10 positions agree with TRBD2. V gave up 6 bases and J gave up 9 bases; unmatched junction bases: 11. The germline V gene encodes CDR1 SGHVS and CDR2 FQNEAQ. The CDR3 has 15 amino acids. The CDR3 DNA follows: TGTGCCAGCAGTCAAGGGTTGGCTAGCGGGAGTGAGCAGTTCTTC. It is translated as CASSQGLASGSEQFF.

The chain carries TRBV30 and TRBJ1-1; tentative D call: TRBD1 (5 bases). Trimming cost V 8 bases and J 4 bases, with 17 bases left between them. Germline CDR1 is GTSNPN and CDR2 is SVGIG (reference sequence). The CDR3 loop spans 13 amino acids. In DNA, the CDR3 is TGTGCCGGACTTACGGGACGAAGCACTGAAGCTTTCTTT. It encodes CAGLTGRSTEAFF.

J is TRBJ1-1 and V is TRBV27; possibly TRBD1 for D (6 bases). Germline loops: CDR1 MNHEY, CDR2 SMNVEV (reference sequence). V shed 3 bases and J shed 0 bases, with 17 bases lying between them. The CDR3 sequence is 17 residues long. CDR3 region: CASSFFLMTGLNTEAFF. CDR3 coding DNA: TGTGCCAGCAGTTTTTTTCTCATGACAGGTTTGAACACTGAAGCTTTCTTT.

This rearrangement joins TRBV30 to TRBJ2-5; a weak D match, TRBD1 (6 bases). Looked up from germline, CDR1 is GTSNPN and CDR2 is SVGIG (reference sequence). V shed 3 bases and J shed 5 bases, with 16 bases lying between them. The CDR3 is 14 amino acids. CDR3: CAWSNFWGPETQYF. In DNA form, the CDR3 reads TGTGCCTGGAGCAACTTTTGGGGGCCGGAGACCCAGTACTTC.

This clone has only a few counts. This chain joins TRBV9 and TRBJ1-6, with D hard to call. The V gene lost 1 base and the J gene lost 7 bases, with 12 bases spanning the gap. Germline lookup yields CDR1 SGDLS and CDR2 YYNGEE. This CDR3 contains 15 residues. CDR3 DNA sequence: TGTGCCAGCAGCGTAACCCAAAATCTGAATTCACCCCTCCACTTT. The encoded protein is CASSVTQNLNSPLHF.

The V gene is TRBV7-9, the J gene TRBJ1-1; perhaps TRBD1 as D (5 bases). Germline V CDR1 and CDR2: SEHNR, FQNEAQ (reference sequence). The CDR3 contains 12 residues. V gave up 0 bases and J gave up 10 bases, with 9 bases separating them. CDR3 in DNA: TGTGCCAGCAGCTTAGCGATAAGGGGAGCTTTCTTT. Protein: CASSLAIRGAFF.

The chain has TRBV19 and TRBJ1-5; D not certain. This CDR3 region has 16 residues. Trimming took off 1 base at V and 2 bases at J, with 12 bases between the two ends. The V gene's germline CDR1 is LNHDA and CDR2 SQIVND (reference sequence). The CDR3 DNA is TGTGCCAGTAGTATAGTGTGGGGAAGTGGCAATCAGCCCCAGCATTTT. This codes for CASSIVWGSGNQPQHF.